This is a list of T cell receptor beta chains from one sample in a study of T cell responses to AZD1222 COVID-19 vaccine. Profiled with immunoSEQ multiplex PCR; TCRdb holds only in-frame clones, not every one. Of 150,000 to 200,000 clones listed, about nine tenths are singletons. This material consisted of peripheral blood, taken on day 0 of AZD1222 vaccination. These receptors all come from an adult in good health. Each CDR3 is given with its conserved first and last residue. A D gene is named only where the DNA matches it firmly. The size entry is marked missing in some rows and otherwise reads once, few, many or a size class.

D	size	V	J	DNA	CDR3
NA	NA	TRBV27	TRBJ2-1	TGTGCAGATAGGGGGGCGGGAGTGTACAATGAGCAGTTCTTC	CADRGAGVYNEQFF
NA	NA	TRBV19	TRBJ1-1	TGTGCCAGTAGTATAGTTACTGAAGCTTTCTTT	CASSIVTEAFF
TRBD1	NA	TRBV18	TRBJ2-7	TGTGCCAGCTCAGATAACAGGGGCCGAGGCGGCTACGAGCAGTACTTC	CASSDNRGRGGYEQYF
NA	NA	TRBV4-1	TRBJ2-2	TGCGCCAGCAGCCAGGATCCACCAGGAGTAGACACCGGGGAGCTGTTTTTT	CASSQDPPGVDTGELFF
NA	few	TRBV15	TRBJ2-1	TGTGCCACCAGCAGAGAATACAGCGAGAGGGTTAATGAGCAGTTCTTC	CATSREYSERVNEQFF
TRBD1	NA	TRBV5-1	TRBJ1-2	TGCGCCAGCAGCTTGGCGACAGGGAATCAGGGCTACACCTTC	CASSLATGNQGYTF
NA	NA	TRBV30	TRBJ2-1	TGTGCCTGGAGTGTAAGTCGTCGCCCTTACAATGAGCAGTTCTTC	CAWSVSRRPYNEQFF
TRBD1	NA	TRBV7-9	TRBJ2-5	TGTGCCAGCGGTGGGCTTAGACAGGGGGCGGATGCGGAGACCCAGTACTTC	CASGGLRQGADAETQYF
NA	few	TRBV12-3/TRBV12-4	TRBJ2-1	TGTGCCAGCATCTTTACGTCGGGGCGAGAGCAGTTCTTC	CASIFTSGREQFF
TRBD1	NA	TRBV6-6	TRBJ1-2	TGTGCCAGCAGTTTTTTGACAGGGGACGGCTACACCTTC	CASSFLTGDGYTF
NA	once	TRBV5-5	TRBJ2-3	TGTGCCAGCAGCCGGACAGTTAGCGATACGCAGTATTTT	CASSRTVSDTQYF
NA	few	TRBV18	TRBJ1-1	TGTGCCAGCTCACCCACGTTATCCAGGGGGAACACTGAAGCTTTCTTT	CASSPTLSRGNTEAFF
NA	NA	TRBV19	TRBJ2-1	TGTGCCAGTAGTATAAGAGGGGGGAGAGAGCAGTTCTTC	CASSIRGGREQFF
NA	once	TRBV7-2	TRBJ2-2	TGTGCCAGCAGCTTCAGAAGTGTAGGGGAGCTGTTTTTT	CASSFRSVGELFF
TRBD2	NA	TRBV5-5	TRBJ2-7	TGTGCCAGCAGCTTGGCACCTAGCGGAGCATACGAGCAGTACTTC	CASSLAPSGAYEQYF
TRBD1	once	TRBV10-3	TRBJ2-3	TGTGCCATCAGTGTGGGGACAGGGTTCACAGATACGCAGTATTTT	CAISVGTGFTDTQYF
NA	NA	TRBV3-1/TRBV3-2	TRBJ2-3	TGTGCCAGCAGCCAAACCGGACTACCTTTCGATACGCAGTATTTT	CASSQTGLPFDTQYF
NA	few	TRBV7-2	TRBJ2-5	TGTGCCAGCAGCTTAGGTTATCAAGAGACCCAGTACTTC	CASSLGYQETQYF
TRBD2	NA	TRBV5-4	TRBJ2-5	TGTGCCAGCAGCTTAGGGTCCATAGCGGGGTCGGAGACCCAGTACTTC	CASSLGSIAGSETQYF
TRBD1	once	TRBV30	TRBJ2-7	TGTGCCTGGCGGGACAGGGCCTACGAGCAGTACTTC	CAWRDRAYEQYF
TRBD1	NA	TRBV6-6	TRBJ1-2	TGTGCCAGCAGCCGGGGACAGGGCTATGGCTACACCTTC	CASSRGQGYGYTF
NA	NA	TRBV2	TRBJ1-2	TGTGCCAGCATCCACTTGGACAGCGCTAACTATGGCTACACCTTC	CASIHLDSANYGYTF
NA	NA	TRBV30	TRBJ1-5	TGTGCCTGGAGTGGAGGATCAGTAAATAGCAATCAGCCCCAGCATTTT	CAWSGGSVNSNQPQHF
TRBD1	NA	TRBV7-2	TRBJ1-1	TGTGCCAGCAGCTACTCCGGGACAGGGAACACTGAAGCTTTCTTT	CASSYSGTGNTEAFF
TRBD1	NA	TRBV19	TRBJ1-3	TGTGCCAGTCTACAGGGGGGACGAAGCTCTGGAAACACCATATATTTT	CASLQGGRSSGNTIYF
NA	NA	TRBV7-8	TRBJ2-7	TGTGCCAGCAGCGCTTACGCGGGCTCCTACGAGCAGTACTTC	CASSAYAGSYEQYF
NA	NA	TRBV27	TRBJ2-2	TGTGCCAGCAGTCTGCTCGGGGGGCTAAGCACCGGGGAGCTGTTTTTT	CASSLLGGLSTGELFF